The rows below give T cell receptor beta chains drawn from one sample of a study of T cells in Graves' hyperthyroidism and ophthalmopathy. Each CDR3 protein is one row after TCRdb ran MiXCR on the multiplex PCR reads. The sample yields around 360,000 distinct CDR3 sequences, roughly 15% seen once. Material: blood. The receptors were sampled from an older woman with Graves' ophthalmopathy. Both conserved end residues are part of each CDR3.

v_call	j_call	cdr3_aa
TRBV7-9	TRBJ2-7	CASSLWLTGEQYF
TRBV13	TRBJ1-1	CASELLGTEAFF
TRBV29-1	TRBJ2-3	CSAKGGLAGEFSSTDTQYF
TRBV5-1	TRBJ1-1	CASSPQLRGNTEAFF
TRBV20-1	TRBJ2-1	CSAKTLAGVNEQFF
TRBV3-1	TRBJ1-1	CASSHAEGQSEAFF
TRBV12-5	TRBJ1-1	CASGQDIPGTEAFF
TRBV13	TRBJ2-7	CASSSKRASGSSYEQYF
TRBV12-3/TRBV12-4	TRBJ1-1	CASSLGRFSPYTEAFF
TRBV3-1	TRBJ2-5	CASGGRGGETQYF
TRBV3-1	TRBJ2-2	CASSYQLGGELFF
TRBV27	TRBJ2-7	CASSSSNRPYEQYF
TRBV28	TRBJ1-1	CASSFSVGTEAFF
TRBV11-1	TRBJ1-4	CASSSPGTGDEKLFF
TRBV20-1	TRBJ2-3	CSARVSGRAGADTQYF
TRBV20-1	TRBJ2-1	CSATEREGPYNEQFF